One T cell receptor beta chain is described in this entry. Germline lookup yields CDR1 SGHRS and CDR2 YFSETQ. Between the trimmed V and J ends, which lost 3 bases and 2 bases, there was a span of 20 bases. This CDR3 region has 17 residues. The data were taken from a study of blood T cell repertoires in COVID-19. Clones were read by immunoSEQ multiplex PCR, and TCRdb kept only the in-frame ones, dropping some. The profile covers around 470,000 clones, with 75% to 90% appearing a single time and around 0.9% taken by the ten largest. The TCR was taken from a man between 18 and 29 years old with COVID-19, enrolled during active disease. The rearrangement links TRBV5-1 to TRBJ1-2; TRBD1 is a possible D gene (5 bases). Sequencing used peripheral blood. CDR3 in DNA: TGCGCCAGCAGCTCAACCGCGGGACGGACGAGAAACTATGGCTACACCTTC. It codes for CASSSTAGRTRNYGYTF.